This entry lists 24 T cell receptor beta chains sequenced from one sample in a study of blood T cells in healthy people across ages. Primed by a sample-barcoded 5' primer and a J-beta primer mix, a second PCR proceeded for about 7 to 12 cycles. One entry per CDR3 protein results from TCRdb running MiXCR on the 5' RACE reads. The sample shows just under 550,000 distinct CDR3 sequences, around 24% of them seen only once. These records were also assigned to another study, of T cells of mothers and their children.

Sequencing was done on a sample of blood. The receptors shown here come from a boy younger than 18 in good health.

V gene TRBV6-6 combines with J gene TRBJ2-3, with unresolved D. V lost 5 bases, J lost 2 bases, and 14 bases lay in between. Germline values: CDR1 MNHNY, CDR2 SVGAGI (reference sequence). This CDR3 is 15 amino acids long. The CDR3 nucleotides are TGTGCCAGCAGTGACCAAGGCTCCTACACAGATACGCAGTATTTT. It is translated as CASSDQGSYTDTQYF.

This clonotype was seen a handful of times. The CDR3 is CASSIRPVAGRYNEQFF. CDR3 sequence (DNA): TGTGCCAGCAGCATCCGTCCCGTAGCGGGGAGATACAATGAGCAGTTCTTC. This chain connects TRBV7-9 to TRBJ2-1, with 8 bases matching TRBD2. The CDR3 sequence is 17 residues long. Germline trimming cut 5 bases from V and 4 bases from J; bases unmatched to any gene: 13. CDR1 SEHNR and CDR2 FQNEAQ come from the germline V gene (reference sequence). Supplemented by reference TRBV7-9 and TRBJ2-1, the full variable domain reads DTGVSQNPRHKITKRGQNVTFRCDPISEHNRLYWYRQTLGQGPEFLTYFQNEAQLEKSRLLSDRFSAERPKGSFSTLEIQRTEQGDSAMYLCASSIRPVAGRYNEQFFGPGTRLTVL.

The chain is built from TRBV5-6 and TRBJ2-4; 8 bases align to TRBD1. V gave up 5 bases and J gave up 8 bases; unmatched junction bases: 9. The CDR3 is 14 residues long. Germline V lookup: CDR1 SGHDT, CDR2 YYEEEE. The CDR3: CASSIAGQGHIQYF. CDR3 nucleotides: TGTGCCAGCAGTATTGCCGGACAGGGCCACATTCAGTACTTC.

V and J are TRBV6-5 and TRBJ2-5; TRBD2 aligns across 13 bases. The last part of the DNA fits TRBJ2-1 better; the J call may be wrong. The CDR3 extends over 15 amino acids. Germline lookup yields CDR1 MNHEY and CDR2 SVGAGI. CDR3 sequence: CASSQLAGGLNEQFF. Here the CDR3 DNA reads TGTGCCAGCAGCCAACTAGCGGGGGGGCTTAATGAGCAGTTCTTC.

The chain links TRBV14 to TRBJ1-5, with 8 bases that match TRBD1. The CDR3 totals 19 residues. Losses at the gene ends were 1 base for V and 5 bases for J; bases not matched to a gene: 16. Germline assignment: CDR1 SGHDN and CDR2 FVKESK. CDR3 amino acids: CASSQGMGRGRITHQPQHF. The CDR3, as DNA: TGTGCCAGCAGCCAAGGGATGGGCAGGGGGCGTATAACTCATCAGCCCCAGCATTTT.

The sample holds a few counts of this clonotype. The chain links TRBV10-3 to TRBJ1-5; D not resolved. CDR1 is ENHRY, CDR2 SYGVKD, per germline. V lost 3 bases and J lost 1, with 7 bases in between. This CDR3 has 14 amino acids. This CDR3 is CAISDKPSNQPQHF. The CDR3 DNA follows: TGTGCCATCAGTGACAAGCCCAGCAATCAGCCCCAGCATTTT.

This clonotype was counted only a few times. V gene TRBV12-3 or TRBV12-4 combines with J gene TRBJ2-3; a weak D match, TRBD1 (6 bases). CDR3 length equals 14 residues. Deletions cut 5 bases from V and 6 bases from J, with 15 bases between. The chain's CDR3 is CASSHQGGWDTQYF. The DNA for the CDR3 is TGTGCCAGCAGTCACCAAGGGGGTTGGGATACGCAGTATTTT.

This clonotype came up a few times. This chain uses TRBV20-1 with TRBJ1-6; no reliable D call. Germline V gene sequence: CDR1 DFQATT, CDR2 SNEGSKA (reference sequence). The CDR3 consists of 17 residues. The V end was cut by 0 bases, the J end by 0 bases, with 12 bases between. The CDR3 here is CSARDLDKSSYNSPLHF. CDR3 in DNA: TGCAGTGCTAGAGATCTTGACAAGAGCTCCTATAATTCACCCCTCCACTTT.

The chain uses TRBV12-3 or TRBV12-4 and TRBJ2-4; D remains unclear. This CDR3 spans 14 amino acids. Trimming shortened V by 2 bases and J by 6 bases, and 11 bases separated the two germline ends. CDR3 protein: CASSLKGKRNIQYF. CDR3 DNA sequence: TGTGCCAGCAGTTTAAAGGGCAAGCGAAACATTCAGTACTTC.

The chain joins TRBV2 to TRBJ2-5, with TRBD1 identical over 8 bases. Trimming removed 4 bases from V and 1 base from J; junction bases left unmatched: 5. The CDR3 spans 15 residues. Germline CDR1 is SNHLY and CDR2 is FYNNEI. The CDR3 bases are TGTGCCAGCAGTGGTGACAGGGGCATCCAAGAGACCCAGTACTTC. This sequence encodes CASSGDRGIQETQYF.

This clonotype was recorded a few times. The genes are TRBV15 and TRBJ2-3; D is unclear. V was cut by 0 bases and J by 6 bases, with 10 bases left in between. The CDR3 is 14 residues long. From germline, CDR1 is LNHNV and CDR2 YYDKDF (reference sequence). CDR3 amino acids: CATSRDHGVDTQYF. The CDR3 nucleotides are TGTGCCACCAGCAGAGATCATGGCGTTGATACGCAGTATTTT.

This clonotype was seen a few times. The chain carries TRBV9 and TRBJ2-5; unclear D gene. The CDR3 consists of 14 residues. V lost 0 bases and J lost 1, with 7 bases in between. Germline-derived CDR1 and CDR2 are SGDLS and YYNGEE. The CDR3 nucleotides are TGTGCCAGCAGCGTAGGGAGCGCCCAAGAGACCCAGTACTTC. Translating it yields CASSVGSAQETQYF. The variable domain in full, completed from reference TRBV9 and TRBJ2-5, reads DSGVTQTPKHLITATGQRVTLRCSPRSGDLSVYWYQQSLDQGLQFLIQYYNGEERAKGNILERFSAQQFPDLHSELNLSSLELGDSALYFCASSVGSAQETQYFGPGTRLLVL.

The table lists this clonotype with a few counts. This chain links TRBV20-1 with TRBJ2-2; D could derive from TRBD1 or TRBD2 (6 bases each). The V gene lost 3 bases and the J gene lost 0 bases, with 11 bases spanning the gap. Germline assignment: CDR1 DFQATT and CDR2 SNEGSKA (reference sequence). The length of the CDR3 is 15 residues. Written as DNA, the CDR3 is TGCAGTGCTAGCCGTAGGGGGGCGAACACCGGGGAGCTGTTTTTT. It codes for CSASRRGANTGELFF.

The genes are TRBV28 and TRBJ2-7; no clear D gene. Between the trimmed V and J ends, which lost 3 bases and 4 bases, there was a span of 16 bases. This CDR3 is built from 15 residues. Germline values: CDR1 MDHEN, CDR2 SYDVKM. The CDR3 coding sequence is TGTGCCAGCAGTTTCCGCGAGAACAAACGGTACGAGCAGTACTTC. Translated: CASSFRENKRYEQYF.

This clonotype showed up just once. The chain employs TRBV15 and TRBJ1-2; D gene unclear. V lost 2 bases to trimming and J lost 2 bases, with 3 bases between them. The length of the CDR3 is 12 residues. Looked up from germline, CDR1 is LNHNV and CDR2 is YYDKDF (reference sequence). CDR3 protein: CATSRLNYGYTF. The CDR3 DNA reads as TGTGCCACCAGCAGACTCAACTATGGCTACACCTTC.

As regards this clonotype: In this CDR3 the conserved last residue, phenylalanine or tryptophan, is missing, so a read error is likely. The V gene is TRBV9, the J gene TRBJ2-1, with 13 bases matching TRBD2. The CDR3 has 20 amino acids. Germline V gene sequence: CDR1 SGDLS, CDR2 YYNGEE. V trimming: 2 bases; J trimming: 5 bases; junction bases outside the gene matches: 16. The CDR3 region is CASSVRPGTSGNVGNNEQFL. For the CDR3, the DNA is TGTGCCAGCAGCGTCCGCCCCGGGACTAGCGGGAATGTTGGTAACAATGAGCAGTTCCTC.

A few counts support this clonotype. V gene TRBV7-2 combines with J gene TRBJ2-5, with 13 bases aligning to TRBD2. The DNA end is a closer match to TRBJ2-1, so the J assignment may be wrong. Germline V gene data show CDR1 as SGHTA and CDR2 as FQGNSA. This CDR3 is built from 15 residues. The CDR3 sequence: CASSLLAGGGHEQFF. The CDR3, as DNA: TGTGCCAGCAGCCTACTAGCGGGAGGGGGCCATGAGCAGTTCTTC.

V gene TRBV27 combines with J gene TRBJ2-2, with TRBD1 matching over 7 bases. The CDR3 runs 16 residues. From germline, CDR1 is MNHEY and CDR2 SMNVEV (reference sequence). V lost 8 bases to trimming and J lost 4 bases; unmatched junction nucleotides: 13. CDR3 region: CASRKYGTAITGELFF. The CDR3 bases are TGTGCCAGCCGAAAATACGGGACAGCCATCACCGGGGAGCTGTTTTTT.

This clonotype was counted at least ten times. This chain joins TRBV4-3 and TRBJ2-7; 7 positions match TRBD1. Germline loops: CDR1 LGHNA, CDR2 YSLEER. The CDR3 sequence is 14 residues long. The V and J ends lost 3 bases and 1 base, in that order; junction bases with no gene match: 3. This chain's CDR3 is CASSQGQTSYEQYF. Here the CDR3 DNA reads TGCGCCAGCAGCCAGGGACAGACTTCCTACGAGCAGTACTTC.

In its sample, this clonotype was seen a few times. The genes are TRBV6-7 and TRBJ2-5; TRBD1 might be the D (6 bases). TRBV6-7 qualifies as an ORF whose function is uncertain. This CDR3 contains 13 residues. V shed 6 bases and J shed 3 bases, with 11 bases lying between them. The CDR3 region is CASRKQGEETQYF. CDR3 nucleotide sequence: TGTGCCAGCAGAAAACAGGGTGAAGAGACCCAGTACTTC.

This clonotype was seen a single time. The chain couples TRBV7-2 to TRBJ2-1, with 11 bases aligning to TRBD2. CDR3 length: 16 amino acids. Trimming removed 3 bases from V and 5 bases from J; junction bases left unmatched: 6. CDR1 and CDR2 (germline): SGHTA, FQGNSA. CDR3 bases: TGTGCCAGCAGCTTTCGTAGCGGGGGGGGGCACAATGAGCAGTTCTTC. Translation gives CASSFRSGGGHNEQFF.

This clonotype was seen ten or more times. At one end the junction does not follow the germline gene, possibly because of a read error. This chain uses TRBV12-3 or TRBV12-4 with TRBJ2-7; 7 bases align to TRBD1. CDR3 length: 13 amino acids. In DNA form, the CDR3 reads TGTGCCAGCAGCTTAGGGGGCACTTACGAGCAGTACTTC. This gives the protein CASSLGGTYEQYF.

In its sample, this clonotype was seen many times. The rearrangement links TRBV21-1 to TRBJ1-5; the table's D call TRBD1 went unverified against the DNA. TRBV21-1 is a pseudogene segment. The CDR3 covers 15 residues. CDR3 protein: CASSKGSRADQPQHF. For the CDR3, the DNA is TGTGCCAGCAGCAAAGGGTCCAGGGCTGACCAGCCCCAGCATTTT.

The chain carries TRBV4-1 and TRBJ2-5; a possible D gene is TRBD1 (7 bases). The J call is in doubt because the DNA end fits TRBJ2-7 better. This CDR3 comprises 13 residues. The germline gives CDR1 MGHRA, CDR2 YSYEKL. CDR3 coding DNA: TGCGCCAGCAGCGCCAGGGGGGTCTCCGAGCAGTACTTC. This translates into CASSARGVSEQYF.